Listed here are 8 T cell receptor beta chains from one sample, sequenced in a study of Tregs in tolerant kidney transplant recipients. Profiling relied on immunoSEQ multiplex PCR, and the TCRdb table lists in-frame clones only, not all of them. The table includes 95,000 or so clones, under 95% detected once. Recipients received nonmyeloablative bone marrow transplants from related graft donors, with transient mixed chimerism. The starting material was CD4+ T cells from blood (PBMCs), obtained 12 months after the transplant. The receptors here all came from a human patient who received a combined kidney and bone marrow transplant. Some T cells may be provided by the graft donor.

This chain links TRBV6-5 with TRBJ2-7, with a weak D call TRBD2 (7 bases). Trimming shortened V by 5 bases and J by 7 bases, and 21 bases separated the two germline ends. CDR1 MNHEY and CDR2 SVGAGI come from the germline V gene. The CDR3 covers 15 residues. The CDR3 DNA is TGTGCCAGCAGTCCCACATGGGGGGGCGGGGGAGAGCAGTACTTC. Translation gives CASSPTWGGGGEQYF.

This clone has just a few counts. The CDR3: CTSSQVSTSGNLSYEQYF. CDR3 sequence (DNA): TGCACCAGCAGCCAAGTTTCTACTAGCGGGAACCTTTCCTACGAGCAGTACTTC. The V and J genes are TRBV1 and TRBJ2-7; the D segment call TRBD2 is taken from the table without a DNA check. TRBV1 is a known pseudogene. The CDR3 sequence is 18 residues long.

The genes are TRBV6-1 and TRBJ1-6; maybe TRBD1 (6 bases). Germline V lookup: CDR1 MNHNS, CDR2 SASEGT. Trimming cost V 4 bases and J 9 bases, with 13 bases left between them. This CDR3 region has 14 residues. CDR3 in amino acids: CASSVLDSSSPLHF. CDR3 DNA: TGTGCCAGCAGTGTCTTGGACAGCTCTTCACCCCTCCACTTT.

The chain uses TRBV7-8 and TRBJ1-1, with D tentatively TRBD1 (5 bases). The CDR3 loop spans 15 amino acids. Trimming took off 2 bases at V and 0 bases at J, with 10 bases between the two ends. Germline loops: CDR1 SGHVS, CDR2 FQNEAQ. CDR3: CASSLSQGLNTEAFF. The CDR3 DNA reads TGTGCCAGCAGCTTAAGCCAGGGTTTGAACACTGAAGCTTTCTTT. The variable domain in full, completed from reference TRBV7-8 and TRBJ1-1, reads GAGVSQSPRYKVAKRGQDVALRCDPISGHVSLFWYQQALGQGPEFLTYFQNEAQLDKSGLPSDRFFAERPEGSVSTLKIQRTQQEDSAVYLCASSLSQGLNTEAFFGQGTRLTVV.

This clone was picked up one time. The chain has TRBV28 and TRBJ2-7, with TRBD1 matching 9 bases. Per germline, CDR1 MDHEN and CDR2 SYDVKM. After removal of 6 bases from V and 6 bases from J, the junction contained 12 bases not matched to a gene. The CDR3 totals 15 residues. Here the CDR3 reads CASSTNPGTGFEQYF. The CDR3 DNA reads as TGTGCCAGCAGCACTAATCCCGGGACAGGGTTCGAGCAGTACTTC.

The chain uses TRBV5-1 and TRBJ2-3, with 12 bases aligning to TRBD2. This CDR3 has 18 residues. With V trimmed by 2 bases and J by 4 bases, 11 bases remained unmatched. The V gene's germline CDR1 is SGHRS and CDR2 YFSETQ. CDR3 nucleotides: TGCGCCAGCAGCTTTGGGGCTAGCGGGAGGGCCCGGGCAGATACGCAGTATTTT. It encodes CASSFGASGRARADTQYF. Variable domain in full (rest from reference TRBV5-1 and TRBJ2-3): KAGVTQTPRYLIKTRGQQVTLSCSPISGHRSVSWYQQTPGQGLQFLFEYFSETQRNKGNFPGRFSGRQFSNSRSEMNVSTLELGDSALYLCASSFGASGRARADTQYFGPGTRLTVL.

This chain links TRBV7-2 with TRBJ1-1; 7 bases line up with TRBD1. The CDR3 sequence is 15 residues long. Germline CDR1 reads SGHTA; CDR2 reads FQGNSA. J gave up 1 base and V 1 base, and 3 bases lay outside the gene matches. CDR3 DNA: TGTGCCAGCAGCTTAGTGTCAGGGGGGAACACTGAAGCTTTCTTT. Protein: CASSLVSGGNTEAFF.

The chain uses TRBV6-5 and TRBJ2-1, with 7 bases fitting TRBD1. J was trimmed by 6 bases and V by 2 bases; bases with no gene match: 4. Germline V gene sequence: CDR1 MNHEY, CDR2 SVGAGI. This CDR3 has 14 residues. The CDR3 reads CASSYMGQLNEQFF. CDR3 sequence (DNA): TGTGCCAGCAGTTACATGGGACAGCTCAATGAGCAGTTCTTC.